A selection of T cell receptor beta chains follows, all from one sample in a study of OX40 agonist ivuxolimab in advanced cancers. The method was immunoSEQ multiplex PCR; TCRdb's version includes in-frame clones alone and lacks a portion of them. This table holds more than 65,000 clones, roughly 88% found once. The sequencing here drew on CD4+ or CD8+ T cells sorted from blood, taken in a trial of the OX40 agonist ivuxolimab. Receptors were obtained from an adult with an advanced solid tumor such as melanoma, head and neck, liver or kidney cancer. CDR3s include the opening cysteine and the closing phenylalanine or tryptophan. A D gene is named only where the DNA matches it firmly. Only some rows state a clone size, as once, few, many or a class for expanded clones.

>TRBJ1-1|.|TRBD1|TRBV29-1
TGCAGCGCTGGACAGGGGCCGAACACTGAAGCTTTCTTT
CSAGQGPNTEAFF
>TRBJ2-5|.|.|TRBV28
TGTGCCAGCAGTTTTGGGGCCAGAGAGACCCAGTACTTC
CASSFGARETQYF
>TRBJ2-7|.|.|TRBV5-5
TGTGCCAGCAGTCTAACGTTCCACGGATCCTCCTACGAGCAGTACTTC
CASSLTFHGSSYEQYF
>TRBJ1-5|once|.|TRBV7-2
TGTGCCAGCAGCCTCCTGGCGACAGTCGTCAATCAGCCCCAGCATTTT
CASSLLATVVNQPQHF
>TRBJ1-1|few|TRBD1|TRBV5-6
TGTGCCAGCAGCTCCCTGGACAGGGGGCCGACCACTGAAGCTTTCTTT
CASSSLDRGPTTEAFF
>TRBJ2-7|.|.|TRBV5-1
TGCGCCAGCAGCCCCGGGAGATCCTACGAGCAGTACTTC
CASSPGRSYEQYF
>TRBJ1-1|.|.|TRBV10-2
TGCGCCAGCGCCGGACAGCCCTACACTGAAGCTTTCTTT
CASAGQPYTEAFF
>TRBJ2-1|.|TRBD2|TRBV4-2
TGTGCCAGCACGCAAGGACTAGGGACTAGCGGGTACAATGAGCAGTTCTTC
CASTQGLGTSGYNEQFF
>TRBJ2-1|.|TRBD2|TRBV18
TGTGCCAGCTCACCTCCTAGCGGGGGGGCATCCTACAATGAGCAGTTCTTC
CASSPPSGGASYNEQFF
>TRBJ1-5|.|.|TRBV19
TGTGCCAGCAATCCCGGACAGTACCAGCCCCAGCATTTT
CASNPGQYQPQHF
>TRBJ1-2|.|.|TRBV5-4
TGTGCCAGCAGCCCAGGGACTGGCTACACCTTC
CASSPGTGYTF
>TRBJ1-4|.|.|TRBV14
TGTGCCAGCAGCCAACACCAGAGAGATAATGAAAAACTGTTTTTT
CASSQHQRDNEKLFF
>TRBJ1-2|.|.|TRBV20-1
TGCAGTGCTAGGGCTAACTATGGCTACACCTTC
CSARANYGYTF
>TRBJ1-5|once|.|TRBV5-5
TGTGCCAGCAGCTTCGAGGTCTATAGCAATCAGCCCCAGCATTTT
CASSFEVYSNQPQHF
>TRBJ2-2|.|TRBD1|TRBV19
TGCGCCAGTAAGGACAGGACTTTAAGCACCGGGGAGCTGTTTTTT
CASKDRTLSTGELFF
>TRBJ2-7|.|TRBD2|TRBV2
TGTGCCAGCAGTTCGACTAGCGGGGGGGCTTACGAGCAGTACTTC
CASSSTSGGAYEQYF
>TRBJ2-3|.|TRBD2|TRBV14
TGTGCCAGCAGCCTGGGACTAGCGGGGACAGATACGCAGTATTTT
CASSLGLAGTDTQYF
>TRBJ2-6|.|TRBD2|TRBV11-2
TGTGCCAGCAGCTTAGGGGCTAGCGGGGGTGGGGCCAACGTCCTGACTTTC
CASSLGASGGGANVLTF
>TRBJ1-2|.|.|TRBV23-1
TGCGCCAGCAGTCACCCCCCGGGACACACCAGCTATGGCTACACCTTC
CASSHPPGHTSYGYTF
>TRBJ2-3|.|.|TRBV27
TGTGCCAGCAGTTTATTAGCGGGCACAGATACGCAGTATTTT
CASSLLAGTDTQYF
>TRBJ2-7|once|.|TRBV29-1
TGCAGCGTGTTAAAGGTAGGCAGGCGAGGAAAAGAATACTTC
CSVLKVGRRGKEYF
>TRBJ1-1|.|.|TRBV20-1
TGCAGTGCTAAGGAGAACACTGAAGCTTTCTTT
CSAKENTEAFF
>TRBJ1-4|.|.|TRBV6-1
TGTGCCAGCAGTGAAGCGGTCTCGGGTAAGGGCGAAAAACTGTTTTTT
CASSEAVSGKGEKLFF
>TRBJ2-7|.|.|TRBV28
TGTGCCAGCAGTTTGGGTATTAAGGACTACGAGCAGTACTTC
CASSLGIKDYEQYF
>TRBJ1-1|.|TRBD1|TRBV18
TGTGCCAGCTCACCACGGACAGGGGATACTGAAGCTTTCTTT
CASSPRTGDTEAFF
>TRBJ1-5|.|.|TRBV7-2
TGTGCCAGCAGCTCGACGGGGGCGGGGAAGAGGTCCCAGCATTTT
CASSSTGAGKRSQHF
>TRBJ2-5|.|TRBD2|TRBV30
TGTGCCTGGAGTAAGGACGGGGGGTTCGGAGAGACCCAGTACTTC
CAWSKDGGFGETQYF
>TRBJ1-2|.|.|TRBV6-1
TGTGCCAGCAGTGTATATCCCTATGGCTACACCTTC
CASSVYPYGYTF
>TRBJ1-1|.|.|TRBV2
TGTGCCAGAACTAGCGGACATTTGAACACTGAAGCTTTCTTT
CARTSGHLNTEAFF
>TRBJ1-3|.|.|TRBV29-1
TGCAGCTCTGGGCAAAACACCATATATTTT
CSSGQNTIYF
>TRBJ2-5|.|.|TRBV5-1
TGCGCCAGCAGCTTGGGAACCCAAGAGACCCAGTACTTC
CASSLGTQETQYF
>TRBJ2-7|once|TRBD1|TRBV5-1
TGCGCCAGCAGCTTCGGACAGGGAGTAGGCTACGAGCAGTACTTC
CASSFGQGVGYEQYF
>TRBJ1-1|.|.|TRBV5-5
TGTGCCAGCAGCTTGACAGAGAACACTGAAGCTTTCTTT
CASSLTENTEAFF
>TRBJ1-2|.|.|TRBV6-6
TGTGCCAGCAGTCCGGGTTCAAACTATGGCTACACCTTC
CASSPGSNYGYTF
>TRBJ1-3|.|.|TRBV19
TGTGCCAGTAGTACGGAGAAGGGAAACACCATATATTTT
CASSTEKGNTIYF
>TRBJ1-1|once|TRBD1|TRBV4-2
TGTGCCAGCAGCCACCCCAGGGGGGACGGGGGCACTGAAGCTTTCTTT
CASSHPRGDGGTEAFF
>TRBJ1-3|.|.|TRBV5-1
TGCGCCAGCAGCTTCCGGGCCAACGAACGTGGAAACACCATATATTTT
CASSFRANERGNTIYF
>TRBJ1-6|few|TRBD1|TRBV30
TGTGCCTGGAGTAGGGACAGCGATAATTCACCCCTCCACTTT
CAWSRDSDNSPLHF
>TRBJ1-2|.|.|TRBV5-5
TGTGCCAGCAGTCGGGACTGGGGAAGCCTCTATGGCTACACCTTC
CASSRDWGSLYGYTF
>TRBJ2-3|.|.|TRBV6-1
TGTGCCAGCGGGTCTACAGGAACCTTCACAGATACGCAGTATTTT
CASGSTGTFTDTQYF
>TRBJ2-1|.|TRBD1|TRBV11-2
TGTGCCAGCAGAGGGGGCCTCTCCTACAATGAGCAGTTCTTC
CASRGGLSYNEQFF
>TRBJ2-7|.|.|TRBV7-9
TGTGCCAGCTCCCAGGGCACCTACGAGCAGTACTTC
CASSQGTYEQYF
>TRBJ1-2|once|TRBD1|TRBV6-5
TGTGCCAGCAACCCTGACAGGGGCGACTATGGCTACACCTTC
CASNPDRGDYGYTF